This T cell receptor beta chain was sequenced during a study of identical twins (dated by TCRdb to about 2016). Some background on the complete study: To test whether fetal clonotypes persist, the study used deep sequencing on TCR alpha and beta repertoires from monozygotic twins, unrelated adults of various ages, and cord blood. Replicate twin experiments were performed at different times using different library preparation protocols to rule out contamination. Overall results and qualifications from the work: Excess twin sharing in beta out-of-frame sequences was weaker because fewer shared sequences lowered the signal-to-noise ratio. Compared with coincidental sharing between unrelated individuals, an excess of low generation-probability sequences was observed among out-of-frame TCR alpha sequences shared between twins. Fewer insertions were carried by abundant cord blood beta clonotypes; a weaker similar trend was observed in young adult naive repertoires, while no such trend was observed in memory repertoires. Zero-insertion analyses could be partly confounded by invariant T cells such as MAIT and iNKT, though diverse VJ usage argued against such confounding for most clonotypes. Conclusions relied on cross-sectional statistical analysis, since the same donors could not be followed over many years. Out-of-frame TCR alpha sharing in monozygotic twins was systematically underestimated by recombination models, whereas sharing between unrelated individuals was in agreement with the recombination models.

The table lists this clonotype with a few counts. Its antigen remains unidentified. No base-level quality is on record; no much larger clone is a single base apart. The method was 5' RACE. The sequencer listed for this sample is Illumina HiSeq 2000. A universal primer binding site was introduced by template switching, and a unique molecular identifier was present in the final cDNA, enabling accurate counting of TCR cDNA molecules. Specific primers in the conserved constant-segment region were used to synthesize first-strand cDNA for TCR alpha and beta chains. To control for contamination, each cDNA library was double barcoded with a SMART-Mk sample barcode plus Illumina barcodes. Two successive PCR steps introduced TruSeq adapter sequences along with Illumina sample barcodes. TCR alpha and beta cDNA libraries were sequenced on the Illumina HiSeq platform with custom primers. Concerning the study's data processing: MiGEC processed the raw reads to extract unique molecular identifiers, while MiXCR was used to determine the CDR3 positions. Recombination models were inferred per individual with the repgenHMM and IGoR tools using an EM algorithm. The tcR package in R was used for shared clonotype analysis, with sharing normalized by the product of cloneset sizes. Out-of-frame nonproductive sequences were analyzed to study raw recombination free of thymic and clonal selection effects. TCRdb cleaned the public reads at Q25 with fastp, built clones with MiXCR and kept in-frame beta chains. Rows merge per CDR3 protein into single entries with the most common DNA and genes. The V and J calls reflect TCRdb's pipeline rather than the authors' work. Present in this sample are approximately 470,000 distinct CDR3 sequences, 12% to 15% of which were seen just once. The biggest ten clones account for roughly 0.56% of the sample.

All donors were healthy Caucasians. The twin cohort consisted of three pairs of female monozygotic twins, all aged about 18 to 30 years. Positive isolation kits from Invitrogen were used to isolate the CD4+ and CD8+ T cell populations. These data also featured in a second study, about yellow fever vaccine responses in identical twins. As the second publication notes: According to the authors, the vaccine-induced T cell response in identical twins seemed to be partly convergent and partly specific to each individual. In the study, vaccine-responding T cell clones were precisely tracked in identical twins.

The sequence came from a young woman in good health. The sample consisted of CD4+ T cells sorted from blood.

The CDR3 is CASRLGIHEQYF. In nucleotides, the sequence is TGTGCCAGCAGATTAGGGATCCACGAGCAGTACTTC. The rearrangement combines TRBV28 with TRBJ2-7; the D gene cannot be resolved reliably. The CDR3 contains 12 residues, cysteine and phenylalanine counted. Kept here is only the CDR3 DNA, which spans 36 bases and is read in frame from base 1. The junction shows trimming of 6 bases on V and 5 bases on J, plus 11 bases between the germline ends. CDR1 is given as MDHEN and CDR2 as SYDVKM, both from the germline V gene.